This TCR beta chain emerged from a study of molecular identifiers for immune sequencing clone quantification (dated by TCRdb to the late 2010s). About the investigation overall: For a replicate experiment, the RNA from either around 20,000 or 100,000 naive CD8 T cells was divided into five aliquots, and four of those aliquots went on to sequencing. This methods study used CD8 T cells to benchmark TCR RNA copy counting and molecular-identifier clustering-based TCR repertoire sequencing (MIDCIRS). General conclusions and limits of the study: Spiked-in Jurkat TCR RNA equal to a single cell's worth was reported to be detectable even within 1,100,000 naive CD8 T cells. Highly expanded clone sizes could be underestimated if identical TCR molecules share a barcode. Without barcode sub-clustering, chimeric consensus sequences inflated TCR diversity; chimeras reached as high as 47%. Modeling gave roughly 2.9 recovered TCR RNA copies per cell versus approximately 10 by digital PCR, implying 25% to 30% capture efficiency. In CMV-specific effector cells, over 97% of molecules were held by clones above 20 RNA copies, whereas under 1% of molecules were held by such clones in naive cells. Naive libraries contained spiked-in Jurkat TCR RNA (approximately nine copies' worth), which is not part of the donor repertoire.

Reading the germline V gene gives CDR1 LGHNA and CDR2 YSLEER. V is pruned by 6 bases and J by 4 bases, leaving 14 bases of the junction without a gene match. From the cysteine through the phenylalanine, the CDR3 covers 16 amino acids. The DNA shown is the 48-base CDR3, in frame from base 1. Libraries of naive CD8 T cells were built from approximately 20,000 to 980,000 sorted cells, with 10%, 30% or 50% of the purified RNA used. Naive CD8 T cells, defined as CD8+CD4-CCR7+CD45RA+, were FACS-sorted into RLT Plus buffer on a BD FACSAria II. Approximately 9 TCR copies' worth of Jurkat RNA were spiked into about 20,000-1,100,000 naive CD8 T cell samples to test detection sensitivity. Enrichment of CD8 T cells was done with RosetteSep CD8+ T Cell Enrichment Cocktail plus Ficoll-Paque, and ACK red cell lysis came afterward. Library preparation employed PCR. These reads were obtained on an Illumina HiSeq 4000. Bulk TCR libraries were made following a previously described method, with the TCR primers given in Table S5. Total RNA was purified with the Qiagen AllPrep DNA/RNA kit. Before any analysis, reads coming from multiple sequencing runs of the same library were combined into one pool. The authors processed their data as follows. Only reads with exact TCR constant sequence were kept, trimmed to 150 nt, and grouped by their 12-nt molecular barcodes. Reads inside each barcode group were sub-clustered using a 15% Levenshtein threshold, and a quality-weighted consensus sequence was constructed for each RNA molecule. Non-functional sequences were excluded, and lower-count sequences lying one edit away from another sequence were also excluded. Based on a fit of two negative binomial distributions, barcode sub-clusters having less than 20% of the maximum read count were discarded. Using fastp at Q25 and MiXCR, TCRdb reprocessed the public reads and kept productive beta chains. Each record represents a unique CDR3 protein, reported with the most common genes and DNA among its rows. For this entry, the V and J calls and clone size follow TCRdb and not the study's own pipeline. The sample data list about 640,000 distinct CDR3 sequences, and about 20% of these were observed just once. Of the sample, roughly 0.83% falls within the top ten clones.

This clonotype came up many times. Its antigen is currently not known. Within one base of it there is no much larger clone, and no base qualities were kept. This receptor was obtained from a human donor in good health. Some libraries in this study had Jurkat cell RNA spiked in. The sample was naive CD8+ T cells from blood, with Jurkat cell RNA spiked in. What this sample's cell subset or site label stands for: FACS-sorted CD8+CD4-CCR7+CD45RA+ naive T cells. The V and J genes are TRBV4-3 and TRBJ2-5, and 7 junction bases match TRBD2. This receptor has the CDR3 CASSPGRGPVLETQYF. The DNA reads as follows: TGCGCCAGCAGTCCAGGGAGGGGACCAGTTCTAGAGACCCAGTACTTC.